This T cell receptor beta chain was found in a study of blood T cells in healthy people across ages. A second PCR of 7 to 11 cycles used a sample-barcoded 5' primer and a J-beta primer mix. Any given sample supplied a minimum of 2.5 million CDR3-containing paired-end reads. Each CDR3 protein gets one entry after TCRdb re-called the 5' RACE reads with MiXCR. The sample consists of some 710,000 distinct CDR3 sequences, 35% to 60% of them appearing once. This CDR3 is built from 15 residues. Trimming removed 5 bases from V and 7 bases from J; junction bases left unmatched: 14. Germline CDR1 reads SEHNR; CDR2 reads FQNEAQ (reference sequence).

This chain joins TRBV7-9 and TRBJ2-7, with 7 bases fitting TRBD1. The receptor comes from a man aged 80 or over in good health. The sample comprised blood. The CDR3 coding sequence is TGTGCCAGCAGCCCCAGGAACAGGGGTGCCAATGAGCAGTACTTC. Translating gives CASSPRNRGANEQYF.